The 4 T cell receptor beta chains listed next were all sequenced from one sample in a study of blood T cell repertoires in COVID-19. Method: immunoSEQ multiplex PCR; TCRdb's copy keeps in-frame clones and lacks some. The repertoire consists of under 200,000 clones, with about 83% occurring once and the leading ten covering around 13%. Sequencing used peripheral blood. The receptors originated from a man between 65 and 85 years old who had recovered from COVID-19.

V usage is TRBV3-1 (or the pseudogene TRBV3-2) and J usage is TRBJ2-1; 7 bases match TRBD2. The CDR3 runs to 18 residues. Losses at the gene ends were 4 bases for V and 5 bases for J; bases not matched to a gene: 17. In germline, CDR1 is LGHDT, CDR2 YNNKEL (reference sequence). In nucleotides, the CDR3 is TGTGCCAGCAGCCGACGCGGACTAGAGGTAAAGGGGAACAATGAGCAGTTCTTC. It specifies CASSRRGLEVKGNNEQFF.

The rearrangement links TRBV24-1 to TRBJ2-1; 8 bases match TRBD1. The CDR3 sequence is 16 residues long. V trimming: 2 bases; J trimming: 4 bases; junction bases outside the gene matches: 6. Germline V gene lookup returns CDR1 KGHDR and CDR2 SFDVKD. CDR3 DNA: TGTGCCACCAGTGATTCACAGGGGGGATTGTACAATGAGCAGTTCTTC. Protein sequence: CATSDSQGGLYNEQFF.

The V and J genes are TRBV3-1 (or the pseudogene TRBV3-2) and TRBJ2-6; D gene ambiguous. The CDR3 runs 19 residues. Germline V gene sequence: CDR1 LGHDT, CDR2 YNNKEL (reference sequence). Between the trimmed V and J ends, which lost 4 bases and 0 bases, there was a span of 19 bases. The CDR3 DNA follows: TGTGCCAGCAGCCGGCCTCCGGGTCCCCTGTTCTCTGGGGCCAACGTCCTGACTTTC. Its protein product is CASSRPPGPLFSGANVLTF.

The chain joins TRBV7-8 to TRBJ1-2; tentatively, D is TRBD1 (5 bases). This CDR3 region has 14 residues. V lost 1 base to trimming and J lost 4 bases, with 10 bases between them. In germline, CDR1 is SGHVS, CDR2 FQNEAQ. The CDR3 DNA is TGTGCCAGCAGCTTAGATGGGGGGGTCTATGGCTACACCTTC. Translating it yields CASSLDGGVYGYTF.